This TCR beta chain was recovered during a study of T cell changes during pregnancy in multiple sclerosis (dated by TCRdb to the late 2010s). Background on the whole study: Changes in the T cell repertoire over the course of pregnancy were examined in this study in women with multiple sclerosis.

The library relied on the immunoSEQ multiplex PCR assay. TCRdb re-hosts the immuneACCESS table, in-frame sequences only. Its copies lack some clones; in the studies checked, an unresolved V gene accounts for under half of them, and the cause for the rest is not known. This sample is represented by over 10,000 clones; more than 70% of them were singletons. Together, the top ten hold approximately 8.9% of the sample. About this clone itself: Its target antigen remains unknown. No per-base quality is available; no much larger clone lies one base away.

CDR3 length: 14 amino acids, cysteine to phenylalanine. Here the CDR3 DNA is all that survives: 42 bases in frame from base 1. The germline V gene (reference sequence) specifies MNHEY as CDR1 and SMNVEV as CDR2. V trim: 4 bases; J trim: 6 bases; unmatched bases: 5. This chain is built from TRBV27 and TRBJ1-5, with 8 bases in between that match TRBD1. The sequence came from a female donor with multiple sclerosis, enrolled in a pregnancy study. Sequencing was performed on CD8+ T cells from peripheral blood mononuclear cells, taken in the first trimester of pregnancy. The CDR3 amino acid sequence is: CASSYTGGGQPQHF. In nucleotides, the sequence is TGTGCCAGCAGTTATACAGGGGGGGGTCAGCCCCAGCATTTT.